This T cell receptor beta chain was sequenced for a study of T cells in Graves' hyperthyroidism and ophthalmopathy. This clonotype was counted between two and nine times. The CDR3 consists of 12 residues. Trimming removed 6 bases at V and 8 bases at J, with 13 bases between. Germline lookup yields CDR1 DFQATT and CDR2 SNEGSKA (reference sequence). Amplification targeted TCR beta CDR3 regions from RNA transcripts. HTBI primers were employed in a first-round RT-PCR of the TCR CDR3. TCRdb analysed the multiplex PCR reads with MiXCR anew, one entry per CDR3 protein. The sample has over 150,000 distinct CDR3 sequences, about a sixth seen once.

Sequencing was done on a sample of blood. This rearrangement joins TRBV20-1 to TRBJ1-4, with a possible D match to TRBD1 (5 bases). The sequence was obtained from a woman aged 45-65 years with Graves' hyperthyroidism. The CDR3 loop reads CSAKTEGEKLFF. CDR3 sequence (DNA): TGCAGTGCGAAGACAGAAGGCGAAAAACTGTTTTTT.